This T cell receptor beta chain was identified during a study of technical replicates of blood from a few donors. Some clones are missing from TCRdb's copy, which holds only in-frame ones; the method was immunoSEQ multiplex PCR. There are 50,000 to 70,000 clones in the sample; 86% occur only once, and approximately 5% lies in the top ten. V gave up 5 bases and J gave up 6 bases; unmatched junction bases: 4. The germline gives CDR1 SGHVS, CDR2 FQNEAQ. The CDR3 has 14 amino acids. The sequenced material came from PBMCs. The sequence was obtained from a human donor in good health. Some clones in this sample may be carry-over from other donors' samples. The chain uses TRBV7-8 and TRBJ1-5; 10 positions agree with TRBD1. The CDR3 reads CASSIGTGAQPQHF. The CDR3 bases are TGTGCCAGCAGCATCGGGACAGGGGCTCAGCCCCAGCATTTT.